This T cell receptor (beta chain) stems from a study of T cell repertoires in urothelial bladder cancer (dated by TCRdb to between 2018 and 2021). The study in broad terms: Of the roughly 12 resected lesions, three were clinical stage cT0, three were cTa, three were cT1, and three were cT2 or greater. About twelve patients with bladder lesions who were undergoing transurethral resection were prospectively identified. TCR repertoire clonality in bladder tumors was compared with TCR repertoire clonality in benign bladder inflammation. Twelve resected bladder lesions were studied, comprising urothelial carcinoma (UC+) and benign (UC-) specimens.

V is cut by 0 bases and J by 0 bases, and the space between the germline ends is 5 bases. Reading the germline V gene (reference sequence) gives CDR1 SEHNR and CDR2 FQNEAQ. Spanning cysteine to phenylalanine, the CDR3 consists of 15 amino acids. This entry keeps only the CDR3 DNA: 45 bases, framed from base 1. Study-level results and caveats: Urothelial carcinoma specimens contained fewer T cells than benign specimens, with a median of approximately 5,100 versus 26,000. Median tumor infiltrating lymphocyte percentage was around 2% in carcinoma specimens and 12% in benign specimens. In carcinoma specimens, up to roughly 17% of infiltrating lymphocytes were accounted for by a single T-cell clone, compared with 2% to 2.5% in benign specimens.

Specimens of bladder lesions were obtained during transurethral resection and kept at -80C. DNA was isolated from bladder specimens obtained during transurethral resection. The TCR beta chain CDR3 region was sequenced with the immunoSEQ assay. From the authors' description of their analysis: For each specimen, the T-cell fraction, clonal dominance, and maximum TCR clone frequency were calculated. Held by TCRdb, this immuneACCESS table contains in-frame sequences only and omits some clones. Under half of the omission traces to an unresolved V gene where checked; the cause of the rest is unknown. V, J and clone size were drawn from that table, and D and trimming were deduced from the DNA. The sample has approximately 9,800 clones on record, 50% to 75% of them singletons. The ten largest clones represent about 30% of the sample. In the case of this clone: Its antigen target is currently unknown. No base quality values were provided; no much bigger clone lies one nucleotide off.

Input material: tumor-infiltrating cells from bladder cancer. This TCR was recovered from a human donor with urothelial carcinoma. The chain is encoded by TRBV7-9 joined to TRBJ1-4; the D gene cannot be named for sure. The nucleotide sequence reads TGTGCCAGCAGCTTAGCCCAGGCAACTAATGAAAAACTGTTTTTT. This translates into CASSLAQATNEKLFF.